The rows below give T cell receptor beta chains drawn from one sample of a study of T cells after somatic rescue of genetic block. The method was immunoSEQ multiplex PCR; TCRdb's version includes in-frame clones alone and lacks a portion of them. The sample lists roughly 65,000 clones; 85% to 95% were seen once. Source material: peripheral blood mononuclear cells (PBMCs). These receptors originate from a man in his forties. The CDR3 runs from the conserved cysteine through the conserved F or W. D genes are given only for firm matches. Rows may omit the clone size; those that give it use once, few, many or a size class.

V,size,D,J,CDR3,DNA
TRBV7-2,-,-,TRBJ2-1,CASRLLSGVEFF,TGTGCCAGCAGACTACTATCAGGGGTGGAGTTCTTC
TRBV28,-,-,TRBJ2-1,CASSLLRGGLMNEQFF,TGTGCCAGCAGTTTACTCAGGGGGGGGCTGATGAATGAGCAGTTCTTC
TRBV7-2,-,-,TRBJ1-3,CASSLSRGTGNTIYF,TGTGCCAGCAGCTTAAGCAGGGGTACCGGAAACACCATATATTTT
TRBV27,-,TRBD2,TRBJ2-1,CASSFLQRGGLNEQFF,TGTGCCAGCAGTTTTCTGCAGCGGGGGGGCCTCAATGAGCAGTTCTTC
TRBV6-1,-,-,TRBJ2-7,CASSESQGRDEQYF,TGTGCCAGCAGTGAATCGCAGGGGCGGGACGAGCAGTACTTC
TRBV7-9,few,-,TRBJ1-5,CASSLAGGSNQPQHF,TGTGCCAGCAGCTTAGCAGGGGGAAGCAATCAGCCCCAGCATTTT
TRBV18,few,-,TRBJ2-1,CASSGAGTVAYNEQFF,TGTGCCAGCTCCGGAGCCGGGACGGTAGCCTACAATGAGCAGTTCTTC
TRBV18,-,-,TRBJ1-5,CASSLSVSNQPQHF,TGTGCCAGCTCACTTAGTGTTAGCAATCAGCCCCAGCATTTT
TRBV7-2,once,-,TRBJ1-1,CASSLAGMGTEAFF,TGTGCCAGCAGCTTAGCGGGTATGGGGACTGAAGCTTTCTTT
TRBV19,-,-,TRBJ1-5,CASSSIGGQALGMPQHF,TGTGCCAGTAGTTCTATCGGAGGACAAGCCCTCGGTATGCCCCAGCATTTT
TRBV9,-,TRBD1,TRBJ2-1,CASSVNRGLDEQFF,TGTGCCAGCAGCGTTAACAGGGGGTTGGATGAGCAGTTCTTC
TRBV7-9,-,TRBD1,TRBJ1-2,CASSAQGQGVDGYTF,TGTGCCAGCAGCGCCCAGGGACAGGGGGTTGACGGCTACACCTTC
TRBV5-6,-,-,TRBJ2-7,CASSPLFVGLYEQYF,TGTGCCAGCAGCCCACTTTTCGTCGGGCTTTACGAGCAGTACTTC
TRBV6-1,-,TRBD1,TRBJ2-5,CASSDRQGRETQYF,TGTGCCAGCAGTGACCGACAGGGTAGAGAGACCCAGTACTTC
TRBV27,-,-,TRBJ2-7,CASSLRGGSSYEQYF,TGTGCCAGCAGTTTAAGGGGGGGAAGCTCCTACGAGCAGTACTTC
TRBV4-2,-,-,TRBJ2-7,CASSQTPGYEQYF,TGTGCCAGCAGCCAAACCCCCGGGTACGAGCAGTACTTC
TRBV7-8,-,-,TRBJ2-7,CASSLNRLPYEQYF,TGTGCCAGCAGCTTAAACAGGCTCCCCTACGAGCAGTACTTC
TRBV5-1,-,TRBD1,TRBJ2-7,CASSWGQGTYEQYF,TGCGCCAGCAGCTGGGGACAGGGAACCTACGAGCAGTACTTC
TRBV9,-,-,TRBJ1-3,CASSVEGNGGNTIYF,TGTGCCAGCAGCGTAGAAGGGAACGGTGGAAACACCATATATTTT
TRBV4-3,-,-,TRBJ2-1,CASSHSLASSYNEQFF,TGCGCCAGCAGCCACTCCCTAGCTAGTAGCTACAATGAGCAGTTCTTC
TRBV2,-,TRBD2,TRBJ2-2,CASSGTRTGELFF,TGTGCCAGCAGCGGGACTAGGACCGGGGAGCTGTTTTTT
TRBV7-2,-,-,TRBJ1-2,CASSYMPRANYGYTF,TGTGCCAGCAGCTACATGCCCCGGGCGAACTATGGCTACACCTTC
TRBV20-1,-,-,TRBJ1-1,CSARESGEAFF,TGCAGTGCTAGAGAATCAGGGGAAGCTTTCTTT
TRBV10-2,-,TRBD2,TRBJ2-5,CASSLTSGVQETQYF,TGCGCCAGCAGCCTTACTAGCGGGGTCCAAGAGACCCAGTACTTC
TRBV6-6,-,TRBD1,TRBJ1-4,CASSYPGQGEGEKLFF,TGTGCCAGCAGTTACCCGGGGCAGGGGGAGGGAGAAAAACTGTTTTTT
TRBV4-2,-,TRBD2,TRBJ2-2,CASSQELAGGPSGELFF,TGTGCCAGCAGCCAAGAGCTAGCGGGAGGGCCCTCCGGGGAGCTGTTTTTT
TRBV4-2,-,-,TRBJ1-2,CASSQDGSNYGYTF,TGTGCCAGCAGCCAAGACGGCAGTAACTATGGCTACACCTTC